Shown below are 9 T cell receptor beta chains from a single sample sequenced in a study of blood T cell repertoires in COVID-19. TCRdb keeps only in-frame clones here, not all; method: immunoSEQ multiplex PCR. The table has 200,000 to 250,000 clones, 65% to 85% seen once. Specimen: peripheral blood. All receptors come from a woman between 25 and 40 years old with COVID-19, enrolled during active disease.

The chain couples TRBV7-2 to TRBJ2-6, with D perhaps TRBD1 (6 bases). This CDR3 is 17 amino acids long. V lost 2 bases and J 1 base, leaving 12 bases between the germline ends. Germline V gene lookup returns CDR1 SGHTA and CDR2 FQGNSA. The CDR3 DNA follows: TGTGCCAGCAGCTTAATCAGGGGTGGATCTGGGGCCAACGTCCTGACTTTC. Translating it yields CASSLIRGGSGANVLTF. Drawing the rest from reference TRBV7-2 and TRBJ2-6, the complete variable domain is GAGVSQSPSNKVTEKGKDVELRCDPISGHTALYWYRQSLGQGLEFLIYFQGNSAPDKSGLPSDRFSAERTGGSVSTLTIQRTQQEDSAVYLCASSLIRGGSGANVLTFGAGSRLTVL.

The chain combines TRBV5-1 with TRBJ1-1; perhaps TRBD1 as D (5 bases). This CDR3 has 13 amino acids. In germline, CDR1 is SGHRS, CDR2 YFSETQ. Between the trimmed V and J ends, which lost 5 bases and 4 bases, there was a span of 12 bases. CDR3 sequence (DNA): TGCGCCAGCAGTCTCACAGGCAGCACTGAAGCTTTCTTT. Protein: CASSLTGSTEAFF. Drawing the rest from reference TRBV5-1 and TRBJ1-1, the complete variable domain is KAGVTQTPRYLIKTRGQQVTLSCSPISGHRSVSWYQQTPGQGLQFLFEYFSETQRNKGNFPGRFSGRQFSNSRSEMNVSTLELGDSALYLCASSLTGSTEAFFGQGTRLTVV.

This clone was observed a single time. V usage is TRBV28 and J usage is TRBJ1-2; the D gene is possibly TRBD1 (6 bases). Deletions cut 1 base from V and 2 bases from J, with 20 bases between. Looked up from germline, CDR1 is MDHEN and CDR2 is SYDVKM. CDR3 length equals 18 residues. The CDR3 region has the DNA TGTGCCAGCAGTTTATCCGGTGGAATGGGTCAGGGGAACTATGGCTACACCTTC. Residues: CASSLSGGMGQGNYGYTF.

The chain carries TRBV21-1 and TRBJ1-5; the DNA was not compared with TRBD1, the D call given in the table. TRBV21-1 is flagged as a pseudogene. The CDR3 spans 16 residues. The CDR3 protein is CASSRLGQVSNQPQHF. The CDR3 DNA sequence: TGTGCCAGCAGCCGACTGGGACAGGTAAGCAATCAGCCCCAGCATTTT.

J is TRBJ2-5 and V is TRBV7-2, with 13 bases that match TRBD2. The CDR3 covers 17 residues. The germline V gene encodes CDR1 SGHTA and CDR2 FQGNSA. V shed 1 base and J 0 bases; nucleotides not matched to a gene: 2. This chain's CDR3 is CASSLGLAGGHQETQYF. CDR3 in DNA: TGTGCCAGCAGCTTAGGACTAGCGGGGGGCCACCAAGAGACCCAGTACTTC.

The CDR3 is CASSQEAYRETQYF. CDR3 nucleotides: TGCGCCAGCAGCCAAGAAGCTTATCGGGAGACCCAGTACTTC. The V gene is TRBV4-3, the J gene TRBJ2-5; no clear D. V lost 0 bases and J 5 bases, leaving 10 bases between the germline ends. From germline, CDR1 is LGHNA and CDR2 YSLEER. The CDR3 sequence is 14 residues long.

The CDR3 coding sequence is TGTGCCAGCAGTTTATACCCAGGGGGCAATCAGCCCCAGCATTTT. Translating gives CASSLYPGGNQPQHF. The chain carries TRBV27 and TRBJ1-5, with D tentatively TRBD1 (6 bases). This CDR3 has 15 amino acids. V dropped 1 base and J dropped 2 bases, with 9 bases sitting between them. Germline V CDR1 and CDR2: MNHEY, SMNVEV (reference sequence).

V is TRBV27 and J is TRBJ2-2; TRBD1 matches at 10 bases. Germline-derived CDR1 and CDR2 are MNHEY and SMNVEV (reference sequence). The CDR3 is 16 residues long. V shed 5 bases and J 9 bases; nucleotides not matched to a gene: 12. The CDR3 protein is CASSLLSGTGDRELFF. The CDR3 region has the DNA TGTGCCAGCAGTCTATTGTCCGGGACAGGGGACCGGGAGCTGTTTTTT.

The V and J genes are TRBV28 and TRBJ2-3; 12 nucleotides agree with TRBD1. The CDR3 is made up of 16 amino acids. Unmatched junction bases numbered 4, after V lost 3 bases and J lost 3 bases. CDR1 MDHEN and CDR2 SYDVKM come from the germline V gene. This CDR3 is CASSLWGQGATDTQYF. The CDR3 coding sequence is TGTGCCAGCAGTTTGTGGGGACAGGGGGCAACAGATACGCAGTATTTT.